A selection of T cell receptor beta chains follows, all from one sample in a study of T cell responses to AZD1222 COVID-19 vaccine. This table comes from immunoSEQ multiplex PCR, and its TCRdb copy is limited to in-frame clones, with some not included. This table holds more than 100,000 clones, 90% found once. The sequenced sample was peripheral blood, obtained on day 0 of AZD1222 vaccination. These receptors all stem from an adult in good health. CDR3s leave out the opening cysteine and the closing phenylalanine or tryptophan.

>TRBV18
ASSPDVFNEQF
>TRBV6-2/TRBV6-3
ASNPRGRDVEGETQY
>TRBV10-2
ASSESTGDEQY
>TRBV28
ASSLPGTSNTEAF
>TRBV30
AWSVGNTEAF
>TRBV9
ASSVEVNTEAF
>TRBV18
ASSALGGGQIYHLDQPQH
>TRBV7-6
ASSLLRAREQY
>TRBV6-2/TRBV6-3
ASSLTSGSYNEQF
>TRBV29-1
SASGVGEGNQPQH
>TRBV6-5
ASSSTGGETGELF
>TRBV11-2
ASSQPGLAISGANVLT
>TRBV3-1/TRBV3-2
ASSQEGGSYEQY
>TRBV5-4
ASSPPTGGGSNYGYT
>TRBV4-3
ASSQINRGEQY
>TRBV5-4
ASSPTEMQEAF
>TRBV19
ASRGFTRSNEQF
>TRBV4-1
ASSPYPGDQPQH
>TRBV13
ASSFPRQGKDYGYT
>TRBV12-3/TRBV12-4
ASSFQVNYGYT
>TRBV29-1
SVVGTDSIVPGNTIY
>TRBV29-1
SVELTSTNEKLF
>TRBV4-3
ASSQDWEANTEAF
>TRBV4-3
ASSQDPATSGSYEQY
>TRBV13
ASSPAGAYGYT
>TRBV27
ASSLFWGRYDNEQF
>TRBV6-5
ASSLDRGPGGYT
>TRBV10-3
AISVGPADTQY
>TRBV6-5
ASSYSPGAEGNTIY
>TRBV4-2
ASSQEAGALRETQY
>TRBV7-9
ASSPDRTSYEQY
>TRBV19
ASSIRSREIPEQF
>TRBV7-2
ASSLISGAGNSPLH
>TRBV15
ATSGSGSYEQY
>TRBV9
ASSTGTLGSYEQY
>TRBV11-2
ASSLVGSNQPQH
>TRBV7-3
ASRFGTGIYYEQY
>TRBV11-1
ASSFMAGGFIDTQY
>TRBV6-6
ASSTPVELEAF
>TRBV4-3
ASSHANSPLSPLH
>TRBV9
ASSASGISYNEQF
>TRBV28
ASKGDYSNQPQH
>TRBV6-5
ASRDSNSPLH
>TRBV7-3
ASSLEQSNYGYT
>TRBV3-1/TRBV3-2
ASSQGAYEQY
>TRBV28
ASSRRTFVGRGRQYGYT
>TRBV25-1
ASSERGGETQY
>TRBV9
ASSLDRGRLNEQF
>TRBV7-9
ASSLANREVSYT
>TRBV1
TSSQTLTAFNTEAF
>TRBV18
ASSAGPTTDTQY
>TRBV9
ASSLDRGNEQF
>TRBV19
ASSIQAGEETQY